This T cell receptor (beta chain) was documented in a study of early stage breast cancer tumors. Profiled with immunoSEQ multiplex PCR; TCRdb holds only in-frame clones, not every one. In the table there are 40,000 to 60,000 clones, 78% of which are singletons. Germline V gives CDR1 SGHVS, CDR2 FQNEAQ. CDR3 length: 15 amino acids. J gave up 4 bases and V 3 bases, and 4 bases lay outside the gene matches. This clonotype was obtained from a person between 35 and 49 years old with breast cancer. The V and J genes are TRBV7-8 and TRBJ2-2; 8 nucleotides agree with TRBD2. Source material: blood. Here the CDR3 reads CASSFIAGGTGELFF. The CDR3 nucleotides are TGTGCCAGCAGCTTCATTGCGGGAGGCACCGGGGAGCTGTTTTTT.